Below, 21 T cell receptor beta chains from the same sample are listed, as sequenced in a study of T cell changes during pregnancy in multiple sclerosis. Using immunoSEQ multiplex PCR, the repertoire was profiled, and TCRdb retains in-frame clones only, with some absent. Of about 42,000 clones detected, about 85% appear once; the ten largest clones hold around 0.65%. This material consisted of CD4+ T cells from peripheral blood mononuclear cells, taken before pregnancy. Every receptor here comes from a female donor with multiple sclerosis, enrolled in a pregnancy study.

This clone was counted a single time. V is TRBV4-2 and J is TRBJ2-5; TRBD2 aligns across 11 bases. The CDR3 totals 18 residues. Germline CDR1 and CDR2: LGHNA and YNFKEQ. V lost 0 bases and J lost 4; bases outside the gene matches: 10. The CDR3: CASSQDGLAGGAAETQYF. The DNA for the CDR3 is TGTGCCAGCAGCCAAGATGGTTTAGCGGGAGGGGCAGCAGAGACCCAGTACTTC.

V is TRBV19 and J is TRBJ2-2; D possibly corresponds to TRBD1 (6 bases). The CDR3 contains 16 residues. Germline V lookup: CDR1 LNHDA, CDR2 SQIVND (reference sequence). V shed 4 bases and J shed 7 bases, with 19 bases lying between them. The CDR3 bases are TGTGCCAGTAGTACCACCTTACAGGGTTTGGACGGGGAGCTGTTTTTT. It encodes CASSTTLQGLDGELFF.

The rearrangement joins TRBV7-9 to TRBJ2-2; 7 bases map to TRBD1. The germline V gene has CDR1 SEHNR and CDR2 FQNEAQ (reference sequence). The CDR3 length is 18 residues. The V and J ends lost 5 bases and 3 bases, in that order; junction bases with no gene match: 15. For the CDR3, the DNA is TGTGCCAGCAGCCACCGTCCTCGCCGGGACAGAGACACCGGGGAGCTGTTTTTT. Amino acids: CASSHRPRRDRDTGELFF.

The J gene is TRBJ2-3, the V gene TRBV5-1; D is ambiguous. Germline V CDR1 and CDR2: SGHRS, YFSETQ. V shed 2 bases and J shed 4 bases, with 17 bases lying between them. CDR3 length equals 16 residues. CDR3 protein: CASSFVRSGYSDTQYF. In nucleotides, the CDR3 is TGCGCCAGCAGCTTCGTCCGGTCCGGTTACTCAGATACGCAGTATTTT.

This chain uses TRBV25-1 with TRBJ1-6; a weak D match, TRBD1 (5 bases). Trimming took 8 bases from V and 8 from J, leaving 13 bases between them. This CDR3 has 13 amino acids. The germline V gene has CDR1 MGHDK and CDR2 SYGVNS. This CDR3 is CASRRGTDSPLHF. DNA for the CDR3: TGTGCCAGCCGTAGGGGTACGGATTCACCCCTCCACTTT.

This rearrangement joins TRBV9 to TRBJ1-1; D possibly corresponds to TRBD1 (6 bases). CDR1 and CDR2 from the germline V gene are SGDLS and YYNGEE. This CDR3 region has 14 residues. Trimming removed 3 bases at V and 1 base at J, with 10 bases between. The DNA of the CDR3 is TGTGCCAGCAGCGAGGGGGTCGCGAACACTGAAGCTTTCTTT. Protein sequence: CASSEGVANTEAFF.

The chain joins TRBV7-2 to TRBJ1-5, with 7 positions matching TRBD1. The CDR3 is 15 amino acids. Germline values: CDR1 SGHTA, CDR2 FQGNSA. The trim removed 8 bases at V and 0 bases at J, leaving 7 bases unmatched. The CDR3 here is CASQPWDSSNQPQHF. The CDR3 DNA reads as TGTGCCAGCCAACCATGGGACAGTAGCAATCAGCCCCAGCATTTT.

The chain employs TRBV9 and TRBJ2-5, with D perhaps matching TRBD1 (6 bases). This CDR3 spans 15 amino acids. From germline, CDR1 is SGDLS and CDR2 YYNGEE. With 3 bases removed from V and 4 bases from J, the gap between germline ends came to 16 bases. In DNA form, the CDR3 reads TGTGCCAGCAGCGCCGTAGGGGGATCAGGAGAGACCCAGTACTTC. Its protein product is CASSAVGGSGETQYF.

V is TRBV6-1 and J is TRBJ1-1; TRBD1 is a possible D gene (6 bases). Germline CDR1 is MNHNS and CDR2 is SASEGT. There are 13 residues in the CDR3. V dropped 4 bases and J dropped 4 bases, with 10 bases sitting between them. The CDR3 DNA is TGTGCCAGCAGTGGACAGGTTCTCACTGAAGCTTTCTTT. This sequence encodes CASSGQVLTEAFF.

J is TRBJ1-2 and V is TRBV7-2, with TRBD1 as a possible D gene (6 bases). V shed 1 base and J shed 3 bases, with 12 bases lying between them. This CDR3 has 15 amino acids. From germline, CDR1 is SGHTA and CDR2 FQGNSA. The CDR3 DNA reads TGTGCCAGCAGCTTAGGTGGGGGCAGCGACTATGGCTACACCTTC. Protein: CASSLGGGSDYGYTF. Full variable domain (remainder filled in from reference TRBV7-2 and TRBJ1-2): GAGVSQSPSNKVTEKGKDVELRCDPISGHTALYWYRQSLGQGLEFLIYFQGNSAPDKSGLPSDRFSAERTGGSVSTLTIQRTQQEDSAVYLCASSLGGGSDYGYTFGSGTRLTVV.

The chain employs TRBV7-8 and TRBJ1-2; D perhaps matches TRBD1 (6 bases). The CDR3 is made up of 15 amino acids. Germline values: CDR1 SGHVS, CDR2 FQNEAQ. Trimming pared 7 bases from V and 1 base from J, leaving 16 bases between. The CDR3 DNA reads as TGTGCCAGCAAGCAGGACAGAACTATTAACTATGGCTACACCTTC. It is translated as CASKQDRTINYGYTF.

For the CDR3, the DNA is TGTGCCAGCAGCCGGACAGGGCTGAGCAATCAGCCCCAGCATTTT. Translating it yields CASSRTGLSNQPQHF. V and J are TRBV9 and TRBJ1-5, with TRBD1 identical over 8 bases. The CDR3 totals 15 residues. The germline CDR1 and CDR2 sequences are SGDLS and YYNGEE. With V trimmed by 4 bases and J by 1 base, 4 bases remained unmatched.

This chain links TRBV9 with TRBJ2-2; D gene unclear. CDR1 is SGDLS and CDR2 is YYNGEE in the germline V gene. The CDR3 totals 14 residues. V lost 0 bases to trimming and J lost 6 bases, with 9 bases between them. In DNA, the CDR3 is TGTGCCAGCAGCGTAGGATCTCGGGCCGGGGAGCTGTTTTTT. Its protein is CASSVGSRAGELFF. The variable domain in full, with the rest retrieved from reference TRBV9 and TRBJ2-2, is DSGVTQTPKHLITATGQRVTLRCSPRSGDLSVYWYQQSLDQGLQFLIQYYNGEERAKGNILERFSAQQFPDLHSELNLSSLELGDSALYFCASSVGSRAGELFFGEGSRLTVL.

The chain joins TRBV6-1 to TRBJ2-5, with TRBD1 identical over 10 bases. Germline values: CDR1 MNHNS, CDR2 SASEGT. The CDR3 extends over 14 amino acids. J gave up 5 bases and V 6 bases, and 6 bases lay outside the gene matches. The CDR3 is CASSVDRGRETQYF. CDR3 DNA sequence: TGTGCCAGCAGCGTGGACAGGGGGAGGGAGACCCAGTACTTC.

The CDR3 coding sequence is TGTGCCAGCGGGGGTAGACGGGGGGGAGCTTTCTTT. This sequence encodes CASGGRRGGAFF. This chain connects TRBV6-5 to TRBJ1-1, with a tentative D call TRBD1 (5 bases). The CDR3 is 12 amino acids. V lost 8 bases to trimming and J lost 10 bases, with 17 bases between them. CDR1 and CDR2 from the germline V gene are MNHEY and SVGAGI.

The CDR3 DNA reads TGTGCCAGCAGTGATCGAGCGGGAGCAGAGACCCAGTACTTC. Encoded protein: CASSDRAGAETQYF. V usage is TRBV25-1 and J usage is TRBJ2-5; 8 nucleotides line up with TRBD2. Germline CDR1 is MGHDK and CDR2 is SYGVNS. CDR3 size: 14 residues. After removal of 3 bases from V and 4 bases from J, the junction contained 4 bases not matched to a gene.

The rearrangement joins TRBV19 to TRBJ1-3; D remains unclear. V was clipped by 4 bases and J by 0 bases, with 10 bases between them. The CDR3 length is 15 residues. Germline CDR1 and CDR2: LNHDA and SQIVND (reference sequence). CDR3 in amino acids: CASSTYGISGNTIYF. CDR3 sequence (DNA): TGTGCCAGTAGTACTTACGGGATCTCTGGAAACACCATATATTTT.

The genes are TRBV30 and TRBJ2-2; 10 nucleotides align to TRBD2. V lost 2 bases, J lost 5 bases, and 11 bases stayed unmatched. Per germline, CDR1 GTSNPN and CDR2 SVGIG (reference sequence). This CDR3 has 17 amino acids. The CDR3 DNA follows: TGTGCCTGGAGTTGGGGCAGACGTAGCGGGGGGACCGGGGAGCTGTTTTTT. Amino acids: CAWSWGRRSGGTGELFF.

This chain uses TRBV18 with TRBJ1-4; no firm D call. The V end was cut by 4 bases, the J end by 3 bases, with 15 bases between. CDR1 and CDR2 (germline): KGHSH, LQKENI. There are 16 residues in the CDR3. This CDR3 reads CASSRLSSGSNEKLFF. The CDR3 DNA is TGTGCCAGCTCACGGCTCTCATCCGGGTCTAATGAAAAACTGTTTTTT.

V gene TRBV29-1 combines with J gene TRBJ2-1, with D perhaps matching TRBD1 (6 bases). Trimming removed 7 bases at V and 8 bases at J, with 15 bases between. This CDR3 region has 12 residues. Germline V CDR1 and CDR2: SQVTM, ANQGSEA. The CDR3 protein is CSAHRVGDEQFF. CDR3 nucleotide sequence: TGCAGCGCCCACAGGGTCGGCGATGAGCAGTTCTTC.

CDR3 nucleotide sequence: TGTGCCAGCAGCCAGGGACTTGATGGCTACACCTTC. Its translation is CASSQGLDGYTF. The gene calls are TRBV13 and TRBJ1-2; D might be TRBD1 (5 bases). CDR1 is PRHDT and CDR2 is FYEKMQ in the germline V gene (reference sequence). Trimming removed 5 bases from V and 6 bases from J, with 10 bases in between. This CDR3 has 12 residues.